This T cell receptor beta chain is drawn from a study of PD-1 blockade in classical Hodgkin lymphoma. Method: immunoSEQ multiplex PCR; TCRdb's copy keeps in-frame clones and lacks some. The sample lists roughly 20,000 clones, 65% to 85% occurring once. Findings and caveats of the study: Differences between repertoires have undefined causes, possibly disease activity or prior therapy.

With regard to this clone: What it binds is unknown.

The CDR3 consists of 14 residues. The V segment lost 2 bases and the J segment 8 bases; nucleotides outside the gene matches: 8. CDR1 is LGHNA, CDR2 YSLEER, per germline. All patients relapsed after autologous stem cell transplantation, and brentuximab vedotin exposure varied. The input for sequencing was peripheral blood mononuclear cells (PBMCs), taken at baseline. This receptor was obtained from a human donor with classical Hodgkin lymphoma. The V and J genes are TRBV4-3 and TRBJ1-1; the match to TRBD1 covers 7 bases. The CDR3 nucleotides read TGCGCCAGCAGCCAAAAGAGGGGGCCCCCCGAAGCTTTCTTT. As protein: CASSQKRGPPEAFF.